These T cell receptor beta chains were read from a single sample in a study of T-cell reconstitution after alpha-beta-depleted transplantation in children. TCRdb re-derived calls from the PCR reads in MiXCR, one entry per CDR3 protein. The sample consists of approximately 420,000 distinct CDR3 sequences, about a tenth of them appearing once. This sample comprised PBMCs from the stem cell graft donor, obtained from the stem cell graft. These receptors were collected from a human donor who donated a stem cell graft to a child with acute myeloid leukemia. The CDR3 runs from the conserved cysteine through the conserved F or W. D genes are given only for firm matches. Size is omitted from some rows. Given values are once, few, many or a class for expanded clones.

V: TRBV20-1; J: TRBJ2-2; size: few; D: TRBD1; DNA: TGCAGTGCTGGACAGGTGAACACCGGGGAGCTGTTTTTT; CDR3: CSAGQVNTGELFF
V: TRBV4-1; J: TRBJ2-3; size: few; D: -; DNA: TGCGCCAGCAGCCAAGACCCCGCCGGGACCACAGATACGCAGTATTTT; CDR3: CASSQDPAGTTDTQYF
V: TRBV27; J: TRBJ1-1; size: -; D: -; DNA: TGTGCCAGCAGTTTGGAGGAGTCGAACACTGAAGCTTTCTTT; CDR3: CASSLEESNTEAFF
V: TRBV5-1; J: TRBJ2-7; size: few; D: TRBD1; DNA: TGCGCCAGCAGCTTGGCGGGGACAGGGTTGGCCGAGCAGTACTTC; CDR3: CASSLAGTGLAEQYF
V: TRBV5-1; J: TRBJ1-1; size: few; D: -; DNA: TGCGCCAGCAGCTTGACAGCCCCGAACACTGAAGCTTTCTTT; CDR3: CASSLTAPNTEAFF
V: TRBV29-1; J: TRBJ2-1; size: few; D: -; DNA: TGCAGCGTTGTCGGTCAGGGTGACTACAATGAGCAGTTCTTC; CDR3: CSVVGQGDYNEQFF
V: TRBV20-1; J: TRBJ2-7; size: -; D: TRBD2; DNA: TGCAGTGCTGAAGCGGGATCGCACGAGCAGTACTTC; CDR3: CSAEAGSHEQYF
V: TRBV12-3/TRBV12-4; J: TRBJ2-2; size: few; D: -; DNA: TGTGCCAGCAGTTTGGGGCAGGGCGACACCGGGGAGCTGTTTTTT; CDR3: CASSLGQGDTGELFF
V: TRBV4-1; J: TRBJ2-5; size: -; D: -; DNA: TGCGCCAGCAGCCAAGAATACCAAGAGACCCAGTACTTC; CDR3: CASSQEYQETQYF
V: TRBV6-5; J: TRBJ1-2; size: -; D: TRBD1; DNA: TGTGCCAGCGGTTTCCCGGGACAGGGGTATGGCTACACCTTC; CDR3: CASGFPGQGYGYTF
V: TRBV5-1; J: TRBJ2-3; size: few; D: -; DNA: TGCGCCAGCCAAAGGACCACGCTTAGCACAGATACGCAGTATTTT; CDR3: CASQRTTLSTDTQYF
V: TRBV2; J: TRBJ1-2; size: -; D: -; DNA: TGTGCCAGCTGGGAGGGTAGTTATGGCTACACCTTC; CDR3: CASWEGSYGYTF
V: TRBV5-4; J: TRBJ2-2; size: few; D: TRBD2; DNA: TGTGCCAGCAGCGGAGGCGGAGGACTAGGGAACACCGGGGAGCTGTTTTTT; CDR3: CASSGGGGLGNTGELFF
V: TRBV20-1; J: TRBJ2-1; size: -; D: TRBD2; DNA: TGCAGCCTCCCGGGGAGCGGGAGGACCAGCTACAATGAGCAGTTCTTC; CDR3: CSLPGSGRTSYNEQFF
V: TRBV6-2/TRBV6-3; J: TRBJ1-1; size: -; D: -; DNA: TGTGCCAGCAGCATGTGGAGGGTTGAAGCTTTCTTT; CDR3: CASSMWRVEAFF
V: TRBV20-1; J: TRBJ2-1; size: -; D: TRBD2; DNA: TGCAGTGCTAGACCCCTAGCGGGGTACAATGAGCAGTTCTTC; CDR3: CSARPLAGYNEQFF
V: TRBV25-1; J: TRBJ1-2; size: few; D: -; DNA: TGTGCCAGCAGTGGACCGGGACCGGGAGATCGCTACACCTTC; CDR3: CASSGPGPGDRYTF